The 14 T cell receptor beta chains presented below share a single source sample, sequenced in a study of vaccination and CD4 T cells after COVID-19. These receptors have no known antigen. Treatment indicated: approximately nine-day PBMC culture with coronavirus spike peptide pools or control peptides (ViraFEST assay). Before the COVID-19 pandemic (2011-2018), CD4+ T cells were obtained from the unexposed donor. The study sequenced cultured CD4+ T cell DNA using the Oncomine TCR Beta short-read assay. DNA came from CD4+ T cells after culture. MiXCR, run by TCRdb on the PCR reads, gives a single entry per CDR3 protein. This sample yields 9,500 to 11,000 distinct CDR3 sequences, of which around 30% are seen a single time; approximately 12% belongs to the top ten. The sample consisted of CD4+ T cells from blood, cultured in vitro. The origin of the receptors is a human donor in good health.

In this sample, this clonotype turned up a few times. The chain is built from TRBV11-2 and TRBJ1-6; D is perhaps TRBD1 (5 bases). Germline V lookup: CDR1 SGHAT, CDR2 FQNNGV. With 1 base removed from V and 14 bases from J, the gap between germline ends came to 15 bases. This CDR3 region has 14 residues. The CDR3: CASSLGMTVGALHF. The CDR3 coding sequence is TGTGCCAGCAGCTTAGGGATGACAGTTGGGGCCCTCCACTTT.

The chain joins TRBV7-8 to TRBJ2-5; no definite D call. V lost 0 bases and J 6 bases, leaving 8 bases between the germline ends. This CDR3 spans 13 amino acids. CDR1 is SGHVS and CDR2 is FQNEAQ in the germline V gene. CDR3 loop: CASSLARQQTQYF. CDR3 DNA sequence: TGTGCCAGCAGCTTAGCGAGGCAGCAGACCCAGTACTTC.

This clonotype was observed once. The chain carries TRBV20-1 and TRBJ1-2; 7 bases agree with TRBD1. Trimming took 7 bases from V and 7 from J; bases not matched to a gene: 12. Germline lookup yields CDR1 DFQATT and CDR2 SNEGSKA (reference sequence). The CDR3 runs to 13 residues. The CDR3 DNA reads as TGCAGTGTCTCTGGACCGGGACAGATTGGCTACACCTTC. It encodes CSVSGPGQIGYTF.

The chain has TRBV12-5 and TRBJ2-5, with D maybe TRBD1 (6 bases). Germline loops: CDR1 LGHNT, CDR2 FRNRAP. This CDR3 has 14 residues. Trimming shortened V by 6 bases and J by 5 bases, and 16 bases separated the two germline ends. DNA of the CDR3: TGTGCTAGTGGACAGGGTCATGATTTGGAGACCCAGTACTTC. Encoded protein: CASGQGHDLETQYF.

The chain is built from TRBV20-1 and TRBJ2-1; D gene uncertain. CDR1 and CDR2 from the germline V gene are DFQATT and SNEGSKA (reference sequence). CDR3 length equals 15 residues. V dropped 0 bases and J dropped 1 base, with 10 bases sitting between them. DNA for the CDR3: TGCAGTGCTAGAGATCCAGCTGCTTCCTACAATGAGCAGTTCTTC. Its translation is CSARDPAASYNEQFF.

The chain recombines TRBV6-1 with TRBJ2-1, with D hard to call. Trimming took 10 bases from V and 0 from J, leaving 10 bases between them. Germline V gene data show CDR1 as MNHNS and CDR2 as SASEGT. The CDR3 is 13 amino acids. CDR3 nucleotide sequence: TGTGCCATCGAGGCGGACTCCTACAATGAGCAGTTCTTC. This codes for CAIEADSYNEQFF.

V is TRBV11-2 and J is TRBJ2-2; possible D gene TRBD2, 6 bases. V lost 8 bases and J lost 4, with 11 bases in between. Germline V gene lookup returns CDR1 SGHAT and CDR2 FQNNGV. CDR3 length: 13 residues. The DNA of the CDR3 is TGTGCCAGCGTCCTAGCGCCCACCGGGGAGCTGTTTTTT. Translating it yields CASVLAPTGELFF.

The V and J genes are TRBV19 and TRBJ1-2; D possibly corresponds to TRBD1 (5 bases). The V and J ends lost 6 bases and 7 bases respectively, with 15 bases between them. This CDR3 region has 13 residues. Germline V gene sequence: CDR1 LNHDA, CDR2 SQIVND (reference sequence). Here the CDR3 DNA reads TGTGCCAGTAGCCCGGAAGGGGCAGTTGGCTACACCTTC. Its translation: CASSPEGAVGYTF.

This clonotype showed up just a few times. Here the CDR3 DNA reads TGTGCCAGCAGCCGGACAGGAAGCAATCAGCCCCAGCATTTT. This codes for CASSRTGSNQPQHF. The gene calls are TRBV7-9 and TRBJ1-5, with 7 bases identical to TRBD1. The CDR3 covers 14 residues. Germline CDR1 and CDR2: SEHNR and FQNEAQ (reference sequence). The V and J ends lost 5 bases and 1 base, in that order; junction bases with no gene match: 2. Full variable domain (rest looked up from reference TRBV7-9 and TRBJ1-5): DTGVSQNPRHKITKRGQNVTFRCDPISEHNRLYWYRQTLGQGPEFLTYFQNEAQLEKSRLLSDRFSAERPKGSFSTLEIQRTEQGDSAMYLCASSRTGSNQPQHFGDGTRLSIL.

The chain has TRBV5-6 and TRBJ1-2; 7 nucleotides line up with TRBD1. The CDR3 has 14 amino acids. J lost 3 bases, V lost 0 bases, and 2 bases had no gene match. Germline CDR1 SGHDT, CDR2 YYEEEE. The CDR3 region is CASSLEGADYGYTF. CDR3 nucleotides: TGTGCCAGCAGCTTGGAGGGGGCCGACTATGGCTACACCTTC.

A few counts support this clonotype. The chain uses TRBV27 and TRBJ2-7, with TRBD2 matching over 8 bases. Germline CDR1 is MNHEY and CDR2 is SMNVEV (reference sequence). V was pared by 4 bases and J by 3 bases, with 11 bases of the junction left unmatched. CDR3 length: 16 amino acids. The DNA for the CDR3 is TGTGCCAGCAGTTCCTCGCGGACTAGCAGAAACTACGAGCAGTACTTC. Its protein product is CASSSSRTSRNYEQYF.

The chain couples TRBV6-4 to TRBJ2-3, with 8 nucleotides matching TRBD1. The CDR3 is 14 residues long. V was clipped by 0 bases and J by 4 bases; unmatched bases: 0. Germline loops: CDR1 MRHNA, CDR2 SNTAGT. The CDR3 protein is CASSDSQGADTQYF. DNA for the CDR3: TGTGCCAGCAGTGACTCACAGGGGGCAGATACGCAGTATTTT.

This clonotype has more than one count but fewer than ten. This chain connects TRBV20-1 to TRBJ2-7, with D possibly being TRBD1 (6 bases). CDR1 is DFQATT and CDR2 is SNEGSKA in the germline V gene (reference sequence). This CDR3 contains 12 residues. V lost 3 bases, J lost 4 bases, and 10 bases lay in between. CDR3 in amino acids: CSASTGPYEQYF. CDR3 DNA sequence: TGCAGTGCTAGTACAGGGCCGTACGAGCAGTACTTC.

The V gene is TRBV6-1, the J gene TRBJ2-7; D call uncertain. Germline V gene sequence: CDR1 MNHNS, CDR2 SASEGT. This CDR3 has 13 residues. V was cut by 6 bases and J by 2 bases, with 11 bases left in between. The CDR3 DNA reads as TGTGCCAGCAGCCTGTTTGGGGCCTACGAGCAGTACTTC. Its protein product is CASSLFGAYEQYF.